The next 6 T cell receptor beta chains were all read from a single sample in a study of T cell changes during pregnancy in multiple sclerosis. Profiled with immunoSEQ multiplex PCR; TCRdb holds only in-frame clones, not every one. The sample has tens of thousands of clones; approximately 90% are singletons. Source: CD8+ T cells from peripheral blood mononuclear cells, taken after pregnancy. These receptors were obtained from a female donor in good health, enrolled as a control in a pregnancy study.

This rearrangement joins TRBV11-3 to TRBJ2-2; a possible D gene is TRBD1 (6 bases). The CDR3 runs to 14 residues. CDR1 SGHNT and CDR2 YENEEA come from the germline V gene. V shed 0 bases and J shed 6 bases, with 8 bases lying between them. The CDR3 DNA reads TGTGCCAGCAGCTTAGATCCAGGGGCCGGGGAGCTGTTTTTT. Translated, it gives CASSLDPGAGELFF.

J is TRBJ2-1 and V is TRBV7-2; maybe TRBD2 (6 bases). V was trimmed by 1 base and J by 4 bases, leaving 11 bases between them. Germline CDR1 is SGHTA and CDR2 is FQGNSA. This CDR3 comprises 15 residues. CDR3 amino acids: CASSLGDSKYNEQFF. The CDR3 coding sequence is TGTGCCAGCAGCTTAGGGGACTCTAAATACAATGAGCAGTTCTTC.

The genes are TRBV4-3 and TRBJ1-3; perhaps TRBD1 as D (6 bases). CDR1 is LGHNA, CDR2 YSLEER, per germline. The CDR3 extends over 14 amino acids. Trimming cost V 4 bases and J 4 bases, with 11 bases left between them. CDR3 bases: TGCGCCAGCAGCCCACAGGGTTCCGGAAACACCATATATTTT. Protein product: CASSPQGSGNTIYF.

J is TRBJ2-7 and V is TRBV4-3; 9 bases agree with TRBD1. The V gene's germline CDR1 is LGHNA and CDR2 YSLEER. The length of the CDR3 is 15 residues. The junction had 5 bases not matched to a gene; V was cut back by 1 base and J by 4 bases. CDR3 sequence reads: CASSQAGTGSYEQYF. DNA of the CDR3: TGCGCCAGCAGCCAAGCAGGGACAGGGTCGTACGAGCAGTACTTC.

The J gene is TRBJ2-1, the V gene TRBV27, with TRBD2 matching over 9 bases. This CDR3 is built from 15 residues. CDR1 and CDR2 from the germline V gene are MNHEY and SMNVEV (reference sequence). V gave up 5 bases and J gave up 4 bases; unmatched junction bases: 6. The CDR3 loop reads CASSAPGLAYNEQFF. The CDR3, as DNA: TGTGCCAGCAGTGCGCCGGGACTAGCTTACAATGAGCAGTTCTTC.

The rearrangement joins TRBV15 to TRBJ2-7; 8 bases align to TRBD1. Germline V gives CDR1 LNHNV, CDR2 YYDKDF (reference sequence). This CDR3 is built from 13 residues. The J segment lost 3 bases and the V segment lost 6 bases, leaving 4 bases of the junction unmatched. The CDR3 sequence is CATRDRGGYEQYF. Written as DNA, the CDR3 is TGTGCCACCAGAGACAGGGGAGGCTACGAGCAGTACTTC.